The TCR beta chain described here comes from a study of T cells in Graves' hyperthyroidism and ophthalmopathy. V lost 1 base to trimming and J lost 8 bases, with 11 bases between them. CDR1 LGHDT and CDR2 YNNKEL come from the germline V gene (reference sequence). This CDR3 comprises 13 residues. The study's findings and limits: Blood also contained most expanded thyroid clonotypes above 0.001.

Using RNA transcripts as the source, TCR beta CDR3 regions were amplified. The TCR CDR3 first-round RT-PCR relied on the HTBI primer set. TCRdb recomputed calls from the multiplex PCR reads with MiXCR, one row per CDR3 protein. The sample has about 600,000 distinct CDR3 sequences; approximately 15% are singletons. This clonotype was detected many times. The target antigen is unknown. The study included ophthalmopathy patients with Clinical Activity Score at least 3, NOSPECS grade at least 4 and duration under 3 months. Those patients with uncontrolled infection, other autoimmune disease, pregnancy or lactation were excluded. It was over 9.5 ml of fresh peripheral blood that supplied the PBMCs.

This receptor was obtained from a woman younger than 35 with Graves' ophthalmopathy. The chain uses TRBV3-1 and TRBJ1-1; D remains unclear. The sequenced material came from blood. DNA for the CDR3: TGTGCCAGCAGCCAAGGTGGGGTCGTAGAAGCTTTCTTT. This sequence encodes CASSQGGVVEAFF.